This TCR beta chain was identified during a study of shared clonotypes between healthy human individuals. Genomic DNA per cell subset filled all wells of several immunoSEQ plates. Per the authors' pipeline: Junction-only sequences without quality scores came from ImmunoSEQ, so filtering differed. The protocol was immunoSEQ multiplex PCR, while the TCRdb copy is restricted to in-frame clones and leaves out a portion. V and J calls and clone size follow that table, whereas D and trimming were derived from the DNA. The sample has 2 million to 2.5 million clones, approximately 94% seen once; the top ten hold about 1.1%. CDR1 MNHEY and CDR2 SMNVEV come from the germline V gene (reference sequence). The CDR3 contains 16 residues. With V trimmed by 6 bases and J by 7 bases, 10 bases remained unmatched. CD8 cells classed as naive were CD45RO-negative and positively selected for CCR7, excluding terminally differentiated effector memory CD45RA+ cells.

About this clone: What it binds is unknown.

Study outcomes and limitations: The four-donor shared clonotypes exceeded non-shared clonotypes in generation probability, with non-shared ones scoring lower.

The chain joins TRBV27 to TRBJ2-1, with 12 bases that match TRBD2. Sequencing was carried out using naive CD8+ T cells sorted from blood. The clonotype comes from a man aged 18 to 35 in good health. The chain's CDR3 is CASRPLLAGGYNEQFF. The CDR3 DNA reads TGTGCCAGCAGGCCCTTACTAGCGGGAGGCTATAATGAGCAGTTCTTC.